The 18 T cell receptor beta chains presented below share a single source sample, sequenced in a study of spatial heterogeneity in lung cancer. Notes on the study in general: One measure, the expanded intratumoral alpha and beta TCR count, tracked tumor mutation counts.

TCRdb itself ran the 5' RACE reads through MiXCR, one entry per CDR3 protein. Among roughly 8,800 distinct CDR3 sequences, 4.5% were seen once, and the ten largest hold 11%. Their antigen targets remain unknown. Time point given: sample taken at primary tumor resection. The sample consisted of lung tumor tissue, taken at surgery. These receptors all stem from a female donor with early-stage non-small cell lung cancer.

This clonotype was seen many times. This chain uses TRBV5-1 with TRBJ2-3; D tentatively reads TRBD1 or TRBD2 (5 bases each). The CDR3 has 14 residues. The V gene's germline CDR1 is SGHRS and CDR2 YFSETQ. V lost 3 bases and J 0 bases, leaving 8 bases between the germline ends. Here the CDR3 DNA reads TGCGCCAGCAGCTATCGGGACAGCACAGATACGCAGTATTTT. It yields the protein CASSYRDSTDTQYF.

Relative to its sample, this clonotype is medium-sized. The chain is built from TRBV20-1 and TRBJ2-1, with D possibly matching TRBD1 (5 bases). This CDR3 has 14 amino acids. Germline CDR1 is DFQATT and CDR2 is SNEGSKA (reference sequence). V was cut by 6 bases and J by 0 bases, with 12 bases left in between. The CDR3 is CSARQWSSYNEQFF. The CDR3 DNA reads as TGCAGTGCAAGACAGTGGAGCTCCTACAATGAGCAGTTCTTC.

This clonotype was seen many times. The chain links TRBV18 to TRBJ2-3; D is perhaps TRBD2 (6 bases). V lost 2 bases and J 7 bases, leaving 16 bases between the germline ends. The germline V gene encodes CDR1 KGHSH and CDR2 LQKENI. The CDR3 consists of 15 residues. The CDR3 region is CASSPIESGLNTQYF. The CDR3 region has the DNA TGTGCCAGCTCACCAATAGAATCGGGACTGAATACGCAGTATTTT.

This clonotype was detected ten times or more. This rearrangement joins TRBV20-1 to TRBJ1-5; D is ambiguous. V lost 1 base, J lost 0 bases, and 10 bases lay in between. Germline V gene lookup returns CDR1 DFQATT and CDR2 SNEGSKA (reference sequence). The CDR3 extends over 15 amino acids. In DNA form, the CDR3 reads TGCAGTGCTAGAGGTTCAGTAAATAGCAATCAGCCCCAGCATTTT. This encodes CSARGSVNSNQPQHF.

This clonotype was seen ten or more times. The chain recombines TRBV19 with TRBJ1-4; D gene uncertain. Germline V gene data show CDR1 as LNHDA and CDR2 as SQIVND (reference sequence). The length of the CDR3 is 14 residues. The V gene lost 5 bases and the J gene lost 8 bases, with 15 bases spanning the gap. The CDR3 nucleotides read TGTGCCAGTAGTTCTAGGACGGGATACGAAAAACTGTTTTTT. Encoded protein: CASSSRTGYEKLFF.

This clonotype was recorded many times. The genes are TRBV6-1 and TRBJ2-5, with D perhaps TRBD1 (6 bases). CDR1 and CDR2 (germline): MNHNS, SASEGT. The V end lost 5 bases, the J end lost 5 bases, and 15 bases lay between the germline ends. This CDR3 has 14 amino acids. CDR3 coding DNA: TGTGCCAGCAGTTATGGACAGATTGGGGAGACCCAGTACTTC. Translation gives CASSYGQIGETQYF.

Within the sample, this clonotype is medium-sized (0.01 to 0.1%). The chain couples TRBV4-2 to TRBJ2-1, with TRBD1 matching 7 bases. Looked up from germline, CDR1 is LGHNA and CDR2 is YNFKEQ. V gave up 2 bases and J gave up 7 bases; unmatched junction bases: 5. The CDR3 covers 14 residues. For the CDR3, the DNA is TGTGCCAGCAGCCAACCACAGGGGTTGAATGAGCAGTTCTTC. Protein: CASSQPQGLNEQFF.

This clonotype occurred many times. CDR3 DNA sequence: TGTGCCAGCAGCCGAGAAGCCCCCTTTTCCTCTGGGGCCAACGTCCTGACTTTC. This codes for CASSREAPFSSGANVLTF. The chain joins TRBV7-2 to TRBJ2-6, with unresolved D. Trimming left V 5 bases short and J 0 bases short, with 17 bases between. Germline loops: CDR1 SGHTA, CDR2 FQGNSA. The CDR3 has 18 amino acids.

This clonotype was observed a few times. This may arise from a read error, as a much more abundant clone is one base away. The rearrangement uses TRBV27 and TRBJ2-2; TRBD1 might be the D (6 bases). The CDR3 sequence is 13 residues long. Germline V CDR1 and CDR2: MNHEY, SMNVEV (reference sequence). Trimming took off 7 bases at V and 8 bases at J, with 14 bases between the two ends. The CDR3 reads CASTQGRGGELFF. The CDR3 nucleotides are TGTGCCAGCACCCAGGGAAGGGGGGGGGAGCTGTTTTTT.

There are many counts of this clonotype. The V call is TRBV27, the J call TRBJ2-7, with D unclear. The germline CDR1 and CDR2 sequences are MNHEY and SMNVEV (reference sequence). V shed 5 bases and J shed 6 bases, with 8 bases lying between them. CDR3 length: 11 residues. The chain's CDR3 is CASSDGREQYF. CDR3 in DNA: TGTGCCAGCAGTGATGGGCGCGAGCAGTACTTC.

This clonotype has only a few counts. The V and J genes are TRBV12-3 or TRBV12-4 and TRBJ1-2, with a tentative D call TRBD1 (5 bases). V lost 3 bases to trimming and J lost 8 bases, with 10 bases between them. CDR3 length equals 12 residues. The DNA of the CDR3 is TGTGCCAGCAGTTTTCAGGGTTGGGGCTACACCTTC. Residues: CASSFQGWGYTF.

This clonotype appeared a few times. This chain connects TRBV5-1 to TRBJ2-3, with 10 bases fitting TRBD2. CDR3 length: 16 amino acids. In germline, CDR1 is SGHRS, CDR2 YFSETQ. The ends lost 0 bases at V and 5 bases at J; junction bases unmatched: 6. The CDR3 region is CASSLALAGVGDTQYF. The CDR3 DNA reads as TGCGCCAGCAGCTTGGCTCTAGCGGGAGTCGGAGATACGCAGTATTTT.

Concerning this clonotype: A much more abundant neighbour one base away suggests this may be a read error. V is TRBV18 and J is TRBJ2-7; D is uncertain. The germline gives CDR1 KGHSH, CDR2 LQKENI. The length of the CDR3 is 14 residues. Here the CDR3 reads CVSSPSDGAYEQYF. The CDR3 coding sequence is TGTGTCAGCTCACCCTCCGACGGCGCCTACGAGCAGTACTTC.

The chain joins TRBV5-4 to TRBJ1-2, with a possible D match to TRBD1 (6 bases). The CDR3 has 12 amino acids. Trimming cost V 5 bases and J 10 bases, with 15 bases left between them. Germline V gene sequence: CDR1 SGHNT, CDR2 YYREEE (reference sequence). The CDR3 DNA sequence: TGTGCCAGCAGGGACGGACAGACTAACTACACCTTC. Its protein is CASRDGQTNYTF.

By its share, this clonotype is medium-sized. The rearrangement uses TRBV20-1 and TRBJ2-7, with TRBD2 matching 14 bases. Germline loops: CDR1 DFQATT, CDR2 SNEGSKA (reference sequence). Trimming cost V 3 bases and J 6 bases; bases outside gene matches: 4. This CDR3 has 14 amino acids. CDR3 loop: CSASRGLAGGEQYF. CDR3 nucleotides: TGCAGTGCTAGTAGAGGACTAGCGGGAGGCGAGCAGTACTTC.

In its sample, this clonotype was seen many times. V is TRBV5-1 and J is TRBJ2-2; D possibly corresponds to TRBD1 (5 bases). From germline, CDR1 is SGHRS and CDR2 YFSETQ. The CDR3 has 14 residues. V lost 5 bases and J 2 bases, leaving 10 bases between the germline ends. In DNA form, the CDR3 reads TGCGCCAGCAGTCAACAGGCCAACACCGGGGAGCTGTTTTTT. Amino acids: CASSQQANTGELFF. Together with reference TRBV5-1 and TRBJ2-2, the CDR3 gives the full variable domain: KAGVTQTPRYLIKTRGQQVTLSCSPISGHRSVSWYQQTPGQGLQFLFEYFSETQRNKGNFPGRFSGRQFSNSRSEMNVSTLELGDSALYLCASSQQANTGELFFGEGSRLTVL.

This clonotype was counted ten times or more. CDR3 in amino acids: CASALRANTDTQYF. The CDR3 DNA reads TGTGCCAGCGCTCTTCGGGCTAACACAGATACGCAGTATTTT. V gene TRBV7-8 combines with J gene TRBJ2-3; no clear D gene. There are 14 residues in the CDR3. V gave up 8 bases and J gave up 2 bases, with 14 bases separating them. Germline-derived CDR1 and CDR2 are SGHVS and FQNEAQ.

The genes are TRBV7-6 and TRBJ2-7, with D perhaps matching TRBD1 (6 bases). Trimming took 3 bases from V and 2 from J, leaving 11 bases between them. Germline V lookup: CDR1 SGHVS, CDR2 FNYEAQ. There are 14 residues in the CDR3. The chain's CDR3 is CASSLGAGPYEQYF. The CDR3 DNA is TGTGCCAGCAGCTTGGGGGCAGGGCCCTACGAGCAGTACTTC.